Ten or more counts support the clone carrying this T cell receptor (beta chain). The sample is drawn from a study of Graves' ophthalmopathy and Graves' hyperthyroidism. Hyperthyroidism in these 18- to 65-year-old patients was newly diagnosed, lasting under 2 months. Beta-chain TCR CDR3 regions were amplified from RNA transcripts. Second-round multiplex PCR came after a first-round RT-PCR that employed HTBI primers. TCRdb independently ran MiXCR on the multiplex PCR reads; one entry per CDR3 protein. Altogether 400,000 or so distinct CDR3 sequences are present, about 18% being singletons, with the ten largest covering 2% to 2.5%. V lost 6 bases, J lost 1 base, and 11 bases stayed unmatched. The CDR3 runs to 16 residues.

The sequence came from an adult woman with stable Graves' hyperthyroidism. The chain recombines TRBV12-3 or TRBV12-4 with TRBJ1-2, with 7 positions matching TRBD1. Sequencing was carried out using peripheral blood. The CDR3, as DNA: TGTGCCAGCAGCCCGGGTTCGGACAGGATTAACTATGGCTACACCTTC. Its protein is CASSPGSDRINYGYTF.